A selection of T cell receptor beta chains follows, all from one sample in a study of OX40 agonist ivuxolimab in advanced cancers. Produced via immunoSEQ multiplex PCR; TCRdb's table is partial and in-frame only. The table shows 90,000 or so clones, with under 95% occurring only once. The sequenced sample was CD4+ or CD8+ T cells sorted from blood, obtained in a trial of the OX40 agonist ivuxolimab. These receptor sequences come from an adult with an advanced solid tumor such as melanoma, head and neck, liver or kidney cancer. The CDR3 runs from the conserved cysteine through the conserved F or W. D genes are given only for firm matches. Only some rows state a clone size, as once, few, many or a class for expanded clones.

CASSLSLAGGADTQYF	TGTGCCAGCAGCCTATCCCTAGCGGGAGGGGCAGATACGCAGTATTTT	TRBD2	TRBJ2-3	NA	TRBV5-5
CASSFRRTVDQPQHF	TGTGCCAGCAGCTTCCGACGGACAGTGGATCAGCCCCAGCATTTT	NA	TRBJ1-5	few	TRBV7-2
CASSLGGGWAGELFF	TGTGCCAGCAGCTTAGGAGGGGGATGGGCCGGGGAGCTGTTTTTT	NA	TRBJ2-2	NA	TRBV7-2
CASRSAGLEDTGELFF	TGTGCCAGCAGATCGGCGGGTCTCGAGGACACCGGGGAGCTGTTTTTT	NA	TRBJ2-2	NA	TRBV7-8
CASSREPAGGPDTQYF	TGTGCCAGCAGCCGAGAGCCAGCGGGAGGGCCAGATACGCAGTATTTT	TRBD2	TRBJ2-3	few	TRBV4-2
CAISGEAWDNEQFF	TGTGCCATCAGTGGGGAAGCGTGGGACAATGAGCAGTTCTTC	NA	TRBJ2-1	NA	TRBV10-3
CASSWSSPVETQYF	TGTGCCAGCAGCTGGAGTAGCCCGGTAGAGACCCAGTACTTC	NA	TRBJ2-5	NA	TRBV7-9
CAWSVDAGGEKLFF	TGTGCCTGGAGTGTAGACGCAGGCGGTGAAAAACTGTTTTTT	NA	TRBJ1-4	NA	TRBV30
CASSLAYGTGPSNEQFF	TGTGCCAGCAGCTTAGCGTATGGGACAGGGCCAAGCAATGAGCAGTTCTTC	TRBD1	TRBJ2-1	NA	TRBV7-2
CASSLGQGADEQYF	TGCGCCAGCAGCCTCGGACAGGGGGCAGATGAGCAGTACTTC	TRBD1	TRBJ2-7	NA	TRBV5-1
CASSIFLAGGVLEQYF	TGTGCCAGCAGTATCTTCCTCGCGGGAGGGGTTTTAGAGCAGTACTTC	TRBD2	TRBJ2-7	NA	TRBV5-4
CASSTPDGTGLEYF	TGTGCCAGCAGCACGCCAGACGGGACAGGGTTGGAGTATTTT	TRBD1	TRBJ2-3	NA	TRBV11-1
CASSYSGAYEQYF	TGTGCCAGCAGCTATTCAGGGGCCTACGAGCAGTACTTC	NA	TRBJ2-7	NA	TRBV7-2
CASNMGLAASYEQYF	TGTGCCAGTAATATGGGACTAGCGGCCTCCTACGAGCAGTACTTC	TRBD2	TRBJ2-7	NA	TRBV19
CSVGRAGEQPQHF	TGCAGCGTTGGCAGGGCAGGTGAACAGCCCCAGCATTTT	NA	TRBJ1-5	NA	TRBV29-1
CASSGRLGQGGQHTEAFF	TGTGCCAGCAGTGGACGCCTGGGACAGGGGGGGCAACACACTGAAGCTTTCTTT	TRBD1	TRBJ1-1	once	TRBV6-1
CASGRTGGFYEQYF	TGCGCCAGCGGACGGACAGGGGGTTTCTACGAGCAGTACTTC	TRBD1	TRBJ2-7	NA	TRBV5-1
CASSVGQGVTDTQYF	TGTGCCAGCAGCGTTGGACAGGGGGTCACAGATACGCAGTATTTT	TRBD1	TRBJ2-3	NA	TRBV9
CASSSNRGAATGYYGYTF	TGTGCCAGCTCATCAAACAGGGGGGCCGCAACGGGGTACTATGGCTACACCTTC	TRBD1	TRBJ1-2	NA	TRBV18
CASSPPQGAQGNQPQHF	TGTGCCAGCAGTCCTCCACAGGGGGCTCAGGGCAATCAGCCCCAGCATTTT	TRBD1	TRBJ1-5	NA	TRBV28
CASSEGRETYEQYF	TGTGCCAGCAGTGAAGGGAGGGAGACCTACGAGCAGTACTTC	TRBD2	TRBJ2-7	NA	TRBV27
CASTERPVEQPQHF	TGTGCCAGCACCGAAAGGCCAGTTGAACAGCCCCAGCATTTT	NA	TRBJ1-5	NA	TRBV28
CASSSRGFAKNIQYF	TGTGCCAGCAGCTCGAGGGGGTTTGCCAAAAACATTCAGTACTTC	NA	TRBJ2-4	NA	TRBV5-6
CASSNGGGLGYTF	TGTGCCAGCAGCAACGGGGGGGGGCTCGGCTACACCTTC	NA	TRBJ1-2	NA	TRBV7-9
CASSPSASSGSYNEQFF	TGTGCCAGCTCACCATCGGCCTCATCGGGGTCCTACAATGAGCAGTTCTTC	NA	TRBJ2-1	NA	TRBV18
CASSAPPGTGPTGELFF	TGTGCCAGCAGCGCCCCTCCTGGGACAGGACCGACCGGGGAGCTGTTTTTT	TRBD1	TRBJ2-2	NA	TRBV9
CASILGSYNEQFF	TGTGCCAGCATCTTGGGCAGTTACAATGAGCAGTTCTTC	NA	TRBJ2-1	NA	TRBV2
CASSLLPDRGRFNEQFF	TGTGCCAGCAGCCTGTTGCCGGACAGGGGGCGCTTCAATGAGCAGTTCTTC	TRBD1	TRBJ2-1	NA	TRBV11-2
CASSLVEGHTDTQYF	TGTGCCAGCAGCTTAGTTGAAGGACACACAGATACGCAGTATTTT	NA	TRBJ2-3	NA	TRBV7-2
CASSEAGYPGTEAFF	TGTGCCAGCAGTGAAGCTGGGTATCCTGGCACTGAAGCTTTCTTT	NA	TRBJ1-1	few	TRBV6-1
CASSIASGMGELFF	TGTGCCAGTAGTATAGCTAGCGGGATGGGGGAGCTGTTTTTT	TRBD2	TRBJ2-2	NA	TRBV19
CAALSGGSYNEQFF	TGTGCCGCTTTGAGCGGGGGCTCCTACAATGAGCAGTTCTTC	TRBD2	TRBJ2-1	NA	TRBV10-3
CASSQRSGGGFPGELFF	TGTGCCAGCAGCCAAAGGTCGGGGGGAGGGTTTCCCGGGGAGCTGTTTTTT	TRBD2	TRBJ2-2	NA	TRBV5-4
CASSEGQGTEQYF	TGTGCCAGCAGTGAGGGACAGGGAACCGAGCAGTACTTC	TRBD1	TRBJ2-7	once	TRBV6-4
CAWSVVRDLRELFF	TGTGCCTGGAGTGTAGTCAGGGATCTCCGGGAGCTGTTTTTT	NA	TRBJ2-2	NA	TRBV30
CASSLDLFSGAQKLFF	TGTGCCAGCAGCTTAGACCTCTTCTCCGGGGCGCAGAAACTGTTTTTT	NA	TRBJ1-4	once	TRBV11-2
CASSDWADTEAFF	TGTGCCAGCAGTGATTGGGCGGACACTGAAGCTTTCTTT	NA	TRBJ1-1	NA	TRBV25-1
CASSFTQGSGIKNIQYF	TGTGCCAGCAGCTTTACTCAGGGAAGTGGTATCAAAAACATTCAGTACTTC	NA	TRBJ2-4	NA	TRBV5-8
CASSWRDRTTLGGYTF	TGTGCCAGCAGCTGGAGGGATAGGACCACGCTCGGGGGCTACACCTTC	NA	TRBJ1-2	NA	TRBV5-6
CASSAHDYEQYF	TGTGCCAGCAGCGCACACGACTACGAGCAGTACTTC	NA	TRBJ2-7	NA	TRBV11-2
CASSRNPGQGAGYEKLFF	TGTGCCAGCAGTCGGAACCCGGGACAGGGGGCAGGGTATGAAAAACTGTTTTTT	TRBD1	TRBJ1-4	NA	TRBV5-4
CASRLGLAESYEQYF	TGTGCCAGCAGACTTGGACTAGCGGAGTCATACGAGCAGTACTTC	TRBD2	TRBJ2-7	NA	TRBV10-3
CASIPPVGSGTEAFF	TGTGCCAGCATCCCCCCCGTAGGCTCGGGCACTGAAGCTTTCTTT	NA	TRBJ1-1	NA	TRBV11-2
CASSLEDSYEQYF	TGTGCCAGCAGCTTAGAAGACAGCTACGAGCAGTACTTC	NA	TRBJ2-7	NA	TRBV7-2
CASRGLPGGFEYF	TGTGCCAGCAGGGGTTTGCCAGGGGGATTCGAGTACTTC	TRBD1	TRBJ2-7	NA	TRBV2
CASSPSSQPHYGYTF	TGTGCCAGCAGCCCCTCCTCTCAGCCTCACTATGGCTACACCTTC	NA	TRBJ1-2	few	TRBV9
CASSPQGRWTGGNNEQFF	TGTGCCAGCAGTCCCCAGGGCCGTTGGACAGGGGGTAACAATGAGCAGTTCTTC	TRBD1	TRBJ2-1	NA	TRBV28
CASGGMGLAVSSYNEQFF	TGTGCTAGTGGTGGTATGGGACTAGCGGTGAGCTCCTACAATGAGCAGTTCTTC	TRBD2	TRBJ2-1	NA	TRBV12-5